These 11 T cell receptor beta chains were all obtained from the same sample, sequenced in a study of control samples from healthy donors and cancer patients. Data came from immunoSEQ multiplex PCR; TCRdb stores just in-frame clones and leaves some out. The sample has 80,000 to 100,000 clones, just under 95% seen once; the top ten hold around 3%. Sequencing was performed on blood. These receptors came from a human donor in good health. The donor label of this sample is uncertain.

This rearrangement joins TRBV27 to TRBJ2-7; 8 bases are shared with TRBD1. Trimming removed 5 bases from V and 2 bases from J; junction bases left unmatched: 5. The germline CDR1 and CDR2 sequences are MNHEY and SMNVEV (reference sequence). The CDR3 contains 14 residues. The CDR3 spells CASSPGQGTYEQYV. The CDR3 bases are TGTGCCAGCAGTCCCGGACAGGGAACCTACGAGCAGTACGTC.

V gene TRBV5-8 combines with J gene TRBJ1-4, with TRBD1 matching 8 bases. CDR1 SGHTS and CDR2 YDEGEE come from the germline V gene. CDR3 length: 15 amino acids. Losses at the gene ends were 0 bases for V and 5 bases for J; bases not matched to a gene: 3. CDR3 amino acids: CASSLGTGRNEKLFF. CDR3 bases: TGTGCCAGCAGCTTGGGGACAGGGAGAAATGAAAAACTGTTTTTT.

The gene calls are TRBV5-8 and TRBJ1-5, with D hard to call. Trimming removed 1 base at V and 6 bases at J, with 2 bases between. The germline V gene encodes CDR1 SGHTS and CDR2 YDEGEE. The CDR3 length is 11 residues. CDR3 coding DNA: TGTGCCAGCAGCTTGAGTCAGCCCCAGCATTTT. Translation gives CASSLSQPQHF.

This chain connects TRBV30 to TRBJ2-5, with 12 nucleotides matching TRBD2. This CDR3 comprises 15 residues. J was trimmed by 5 bases and V by 5 bases; bases with no gene match: 9. Germline CDR1 GTSNPN, CDR2 SVGIG (reference sequence). The CDR3 DNA sequence: TGTGCCTGGTCCCAGACTAGCGGGGGTGGGGAGACCCAGTACTTC. It encodes CAWSQTSGGGETQYF.

V usage is TRBV7-2 and J usage is TRBJ2-3, with 12 nucleotides matching TRBD2. Germline CDR1 is SGHTA and CDR2 is FQGNSA. The V and J ends lost 5 bases and 3 bases, in that order; junction bases with no gene match: 6. This CDR3 has 16 residues. CDR3 sequence reads: CASSTNGLAGTDTQYF. In DNA, the CDR3 is TGTGCCAGCAGCACGAACGGACTAGCGGGGACAGATACGCAGTATTTT.

The chain is built from TRBV5-1 and TRBJ1-3; the D is unclear. V lost 0 bases and J lost 4, with 8 bases in between. This CDR3 spans 14 amino acids. Looked up from germline, CDR1 is SGHRS and CDR2 is YFSETQ. The CDR3 sequence: CASSLGGLGNTIYF. The CDR3 region has the DNA TGCGCCAGCAGCTTGGGAGGTCTCGGAAACACCATATATTTT.

J is TRBJ2-3 and V is TRBV5-4; 9 nucleotides align to TRBD2. Germline V lookup: CDR1 SGHNT, CDR2 YYREEE (reference sequence). The CDR3 totals 16 residues. V trimming: 3 bases; J trimming: 4 bases; junction bases outside the gene matches: 9. DNA of the CDR3: TGTGCCAGCAGCTGGGGTGGCGGGGGGGCCCCAGATACGCAGTATTTT. Amino acid sequence: CASSWGGGGAPDTQYF.

V usage is TRBV28 and J usage is TRBJ1-2; TRBD1 is a possible D gene (5 bases). The V gene's germline CDR1 is MDHEN and CDR2 SYDVKM. V was cut by 4 bases and J by 3 bases, with 15 bases left in between. This CDR3 comprises 15 residues. The CDR3 loop is CASSSGALNDYGYTF. CDR3 coding DNA: TGTGCCAGCAGTTCCGGGGCCTTAAATGACTATGGCTACACCTTC.

This chain uses TRBV6-1 with TRBJ2-3; D unresolved. V lost 3 bases and J lost 6, with 4 bases in between. The CDR3 length is 11 residues. The V gene's germline CDR1 is MNHNS and CDR2 SASEGT. CDR3 loop: CASSDGDTQYF. The CDR3 DNA reads TGTGCCAGCAGTGATGGGGATACGCAGTATTTT.

This clone was seen just once. The chain has TRBV6-5 and TRBJ1-4, with TRBD1 identical over 12 bases. Trimming cost V 8 bases and J 7 bases; bases outside gene matches: 5. Germline CDR1 reads MNHEY; CDR2 reads SVGAGI. This CDR3 has 14 residues. CDR3 sequence (DNA): TGTGCCAGCCATGGGACAGGGGGCCGTGAAAAACTGTTTTTT. Residues: CASHGTGGREKLFF.

This clone occurred a few times. The chain has TRBV5-6 and TRBJ1-1, with no clear D. The V and J ends lost 0 bases and 6 bases respectively, with 6 bases between them. The CDR3 extends over 12 amino acids. Germline loops: CDR1 SGHDT, CDR2 YYEEEE. The CDR3 DNA reads TGTGCCAGCAGCTTGGGGATCGCTGAAGCTTTCTTT. Translated, it gives CASSLGIAEAFF.